These 32 T cell receptor beta chains share one sample of origin, sequenced in a study of blood T cell repertoires in COVID-19. The repertoire was sequenced with immunoSEQ multiplex PCR; TCRdb's copy has only in-frame clones and lacks some. The table has roughly 250,000 clones, around 89% seen once. Sequenced: peripheral blood. The receptors shown here come from a woman aged 35 to 49 with acute or convalescent COVID-19.

This rearrangement joins TRBV30 to TRBJ2-3; 12 bases align to TRBD1. CDR3 length: 13 amino acids. Per germline, CDR1 GTSNPN and CDR2 SVGIG (reference sequence). Unmatched junction bases numbered 5, after V lost 8 bases and J lost 5 bases. This CDR3 reads CARGDRGQDTQYF. The CDR3 DNA is TGTGCCCGCGGGGACAGGGGGCAAGATACGCAGTATTTT.

The rearrangement links TRBV5-1 to TRBJ1-2; perhaps TRBD1 as D (6 bases). Trimming left V 0 bases short and J 8 bases short, with 14 bases between. Per germline, CDR1 SGHRS and CDR2 YFSETQ. CDR3 length: 14 residues. CDR3 protein: CASSLDIRGAGYTF. For the CDR3, the DNA is TGCGCCAGCAGCTTGGACATCAGGGGTGCGGGCTACACCTTC.

The chain uses TRBV6-5 and TRBJ2-6; a possible D gene is TRBD1 (5 bases). The CDR3 is 14 amino acids. Deletions cut 8 bases from V and 2 bases from J, with 10 bases between. Germline-derived CDR1 and CDR2 are MNHEY and SVGAGI. CDR3 coding DNA: TGTGCCAGCCGCAGGGTTACTGGGGCCAACGTCCTGACTTTC. Amino acids: CASRRVTGANVLTF.

V and J are TRBV2 and TRBJ1-1; TRBD1 matches 7 bases. CDR1 and CDR2 from the germline V gene are SNHLY and FYNNEI. The CDR3 has 15 amino acids. Germline trimming cut 0 bases from V and 1 base from J; bases unmatched to any gene: 2. This CDR3 reads CASSEARTGNTEAFF. The CDR3 coding sequence is TGTGCCAGCAGTGAAGCGCGGACAGGGAACACTGAAGCTTTCTTT.

V is TRBV7-2 and J is TRBJ1-3, with D perhaps matching TRBD1 (6 bases). Trimming left V 1 base short and J 0 bases short, with 10 bases between. Germline V gives CDR1 SGHTA, CDR2 FQGNSA. The CDR3 is made up of 16 amino acids. This chain's CDR3 is CASSLETGASGNTIYF. For the CDR3, the DNA is TGTGCCAGCAGCTTAGAGACAGGCGCCTCTGGAAACACCATATATTTT.

This chain connects TRBV18 to TRBJ2-7; possibly TRBD2 for D (7 bases). The length of the CDR3 is 15 residues. CDR1 KGHSH and CDR2 LQKENI come from the germline V gene. Trimming stripped 4 bases from V and 0 bases from J, with 13 bases between. The CDR3 protein is CASSLRRGGSYEQYV. The CDR3, as DNA: TGTGCCAGCTCACTACGGAGGGGGGGCTCCTACGAGCAGTACGTC.

The chain combines TRBV7-2 with TRBJ1-2; the D is unclear. The germline CDR1 and CDR2 sequences are SGHTA and FQGNSA. The CDR3 spans 16 residues. Between the trimmed V and J ends, which lost 5 bases and 0 bases, there was a span of 16 bases. CDR3 coding DNA: TGTGCCAGCAGCCCTAGCCGAGGTAGATCTAACTATGGCTACACCTTC. It is translated as CASSPSRGRSNYGYTF.

The chain recombines TRBV30 with TRBJ1-1; a weak D match, TRBD1 (5 bases). Germline assignment: CDR1 GTSNPN and CDR2 SVGIG (reference sequence). V lost 2 bases to trimming and J lost 0 bases, with 19 bases between them. The CDR3 has 17 residues. CDR3 DNA: TGTGCCTGGAGTCTTATCGGGGCGGGGGGATTGAACACTGAAGCTTTCTTT. Protein product: CAWSLIGAGGLNTEAFF.

This clone was found once. The rearrangement joins TRBV15 to TRBJ1-4; D is possibly TRBD1 (6 bases). V was trimmed by 0 bases and J by 8 bases, leaving 19 bases between them. Per the germline V gene, CDR1 is LNHNV and CDR2 is YYDKDF (reference sequence). The CDR3 runs 17 residues. CDR3: CATSREGATRSGEKLFF. CDR3 nucleotide sequence: TGTGCCACCAGCAGAGAGGGGGCCACCCGGTCGGGCGAAAAACTGTTTTTT.

The chain uses TRBV2 and TRBJ2-6; D gene ambiguous. The CDR3 loop spans 14 amino acids. Germline V gene data show CDR1 as SNHLY and CDR2 as FYNNEI. Trimming stripped 6 bases from V and 0 bases from J, with 6 bases between. CDR3 amino acids: CASRTLSGANVLTF. The CDR3 DNA is TGTGCCAGCAGGACTCTCTCTGGGGCCAACGTCCTGACTTTC.

J is TRBJ1-5 and V is TRBV19; 8 nucleotides line up with TRBD1. This CDR3 region has 17 residues. Looked up from germline, CDR1 is LNHDA and CDR2 is SQIVND (reference sequence). Unmatched junction bases numbered 13, after V lost 6 bases and J lost 3 bases. This chain's CDR3 is CASSLWTGWYSNQPQHF. As DNA, the CDR3 is TGTGCCAGTAGCTTATGGACAGGGTGGTACTCCAATCAGCCCCAGCATTTT.

The chain carries TRBV7-6 and TRBJ1-1; no firm D call. This CDR3 comprises 13 residues. Germline assignment: CDR1 SGHVS and CDR2 FNYEAQ. With 8 bases removed from V and 2 bases from J, the gap between germline ends came to 12 bases. CDR3 nucleotide sequence: TGTGCCAGCGCCGTGGCCCCCAACACTGAAGCTTTCTTT. Protein product: CASAVAPNTEAFF.

The genes are TRBV19 and TRBJ2-5, with 8 bases that match TRBD2. After removal of 6 bases from V and 5 bases from J, the junction contained 8 bases not matched to a gene. This CDR3 region has 14 residues. The V gene's germline CDR1 is LNHDA and CDR2 SQIVND (reference sequence). CDR3 region: CASSRTSFSETQYF. The CDR3 bases are TGTGCCAGTAGCCGGACTAGCTTCTCCGAGACCCAGTACTTC.

The rearrangement joins TRBV10-2 to TRBJ2-2; 8 bases map to TRBD2. This CDR3 has 17 amino acids. Germline CDR1 WSHSY, CDR2 SAAADI. The junction had 15 bases not matched to a gene; V was cut back by 4 bases and J by 8 bases. The CDR3 nucleotides read TGCGCCAGCAGTGTGTCGGGGGGGCGATTGGGGACTGGGGAGCTGTTTTTT. As protein: CASSVSGGRLGTGELFF.

The chain recombines TRBV10-3 with TRBJ2-2; 9 nucleotides align to TRBD2. The germline V gene has CDR1 ENHRY and CDR2 SYGVKD. This CDR3 is built from 17 residues. V lost 8 bases to trimming and J lost 0 bases; unmatched junction nucleotides: 10. CDR3 region: CAIRRGSGGSNTGELFF. CDR3 in DNA: TGTGCCATCCGGAGGGGTAGCGGGGGCTCGAACACCGGGGAGCTGTTTTTT.

The chain carries TRBV11-3 and TRBJ1-2, with D uncertain. With 2 bases removed from V and 6 bases from J, the gap between germline ends came to 7 bases. There are 12 residues in the CDR3. Germline V gene lookup returns CDR1 SGHNT and CDR2 YENEEA. The CDR3, as DNA: TGTGCCAGCAGCTTACCCGGGGATGGCTACACCTTC. It codes for CASSLPGDGYTF.

This CDR3 reads CASDGQVHNYGYTF. As DNA, the CDR3 is TGTGCCAGCGATGGACAGGTCCATAACTATGGCTACACCTTC. The gene calls are TRBV6-5 and TRBJ1-2, with 7 bases that match TRBD1. The germline gives CDR1 MNHEY, CDR2 SVGAGI. CDR3 length equals 14 residues. V shed 8 bases, J shed 1 base, and the junction held 7 bases outside the gene matches.

This clone was seen just once. The chain recombines TRBV30 with TRBJ1-2; D perhaps matches TRBD1 (5 bases). Germline V gene data show CDR1 as GTSNPN and CDR2 as SVGIG (reference sequence). The CDR3 is 12 amino acids. Trimming shortened V by 0 bases and J by 8 bases, and 10 bases separated the two germline ends. In DNA, the CDR3 is TGTGCCTGGAGTGTCCCAGGGTTGGGCTACACCTTC. Protein: CAWSVPGLGYTF.

This clone was counted once. V gene TRBV25-1 combines with J gene TRBJ1-6; D might be TRBD1 (6 bases). The CDR3 has 16 amino acids. The germline CDR1 and CDR2 sequences are MGHDK and SYGVNS. The V end was cut by 1 base, the J end by 5 bases, with 12 bases between. CDR3 in amino acids: CASSEFRTADNSPLHF. In DNA, the CDR3 is TGTGCCAGCAGTGAATTTAGGACAGCAGATAATTCACCCCTCCACTTT.

This chain connects TRBV29-1 to TRBJ1-3, with D perhaps matching TRBD1 (5 bases). This CDR3 has 12 residues. V dropped 6 bases and J dropped 7 bases, with 13 bases sitting between them. Germline assignment: CDR1 SQVTM and CDR2 ANQGSEA. The CDR3 sequence is CSVGREANTIYF. The CDR3 DNA follows: TGCAGCGTCGGCAGGGAGGCGAACACCATATATTTT.

This clone was recorded only once. The chain uses TRBV19 and TRBJ1-2, with D possibly matching TRBD1 (6 bases). The CDR3 totals 13 residues. CDR1 is LNHDA and CDR2 is SQIVND in the germline V gene (reference sequence). CDR3: CASRGAPLYGYTF. CDR3 sequence (DNA): TGTGCTTCGCGGGGGGCACCCCTCTATGGCTACACCTTC.

This chain connects TRBV30 to TRBJ1-5, with no clear D. Per germline, CDR1 GTSNPN and CDR2 SVGIG (reference sequence). The CDR3 runs 13 residues. Trimming shortened V by 0 bases and J by 6 bases, and 9 bases separated the two germline ends. The CDR3 region has the DNA TGTGCCTGGAGTGTAACCCCTAGTCAGCCCCAGCATTTT. It encodes CAWSVTPSQPQHF.

The rearrangement links TRBV7-9 to TRBJ2-5; D might be TRBD2 (6 bases). V lost 5 bases to trimming and J lost 2 bases, with 21 bases between them. Germline-derived CDR1 and CDR2 are SEHNR and FQNEAQ (reference sequence). The CDR3 totals 17 residues. CDR3 sequence reads: CASSPPSGDPLQETQYF. The CDR3 DNA reads TGTGCCAGCAGCCCCCCCTCGGGGGATCCTTTACAAGAGACCCAGTACTTC.

The V gene is TRBV5-1, the J gene TRBJ2-7, with unresolved D. Trimming took 0 bases from V and 3 from J, leaving 10 bases between them. CDR1 is SGHRS and CDR2 is YFSETQ in the germline V gene. The CDR3 covers 14 residues. DNA for the CDR3: TGCGCCAGCAGCTTGGTGGGCAGATTCTACGAGCAGTACGTC. Translated, it gives CASSLVGRFYEQYV.

This chain joins TRBV11-2 and TRBJ2-1; 12 bases align to TRBD1. V lost 5 bases to trimming and J lost 1 base; unmatched junction nucleotides: 12. The CDR3 loop spans 19 amino acids. Germline CDR1 is SGHAT and CDR2 is FQNNGV. In nucleotides, the CDR3 is TGTGCCAGCAGCACGTGGGACAGGGGGCTGGCTAAGTCCTACAATGAGCAGTTCTTC. It is translated as CASSTWDRGLAKSYNEQFF.

The chain recombines TRBV19 with TRBJ1-4; tentatively, D is TRBD1 (6 bases). Trimming pared 5 bases from V and 14 bases from J, leaving 24 bases between. The CDR3 is made up of 15 amino acids. Germline assignment: CDR1 LNHDA and CDR2 SQIVND (reference sequence). The CDR3 sequence: CASSLDSLLYGKLFF. The CDR3 DNA reads as TGTGCCAGTAGTTTGGACAGCTTACTTTATGGGAAGCTGTTTTTT.

CDR3 nucleotides: TGTGCCAGCAGCCTACAGGGGAGAGCTGGCTACACCTTC. The encoded protein is CASSLQGRAGYTF. The chain has TRBV12-3 or TRBV12-4 and TRBJ1-2, with 7 positions matching TRBD1. V lost 6 bases, J lost 7 bases, and 8 bases stayed unmatched. This CDR3 region has 13 residues.

The chain links TRBV6-5 to TRBJ1-2, with D unclear. Trimming left V 6 bases short and J 2 bases short, with 13 bases between. The CDR3 is 14 residues long. The V gene's germline CDR1 is MNHEY and CDR2 SVGAGI. The DNA for the CDR3 is TGTGCCAGCAGGAAGGAGCTGCAGAACTATGGCTACACCTTC. Translating gives CASRKELQNYGYTF.

The genes are TRBV2 and TRBJ1-2; TRBD1 aligns across 7 bases. Germline CDR1 and CDR2: SNHLY and FYNNEI. This CDR3 has 13 amino acids. With V trimmed by 10 bases and J by 4 bases, 9 bases remained unmatched. Here the CDR3 DNA reads TGTGCCACAGGAGGGGGCGTCGGCTATGGCTACACCTTC. It is translated as CATGGGVGYGYTF.

Of note for this clone: Other DNA variants within this sample encode the same CDR3. The CDR3 DNA is TGTGCCAGCAGTGGTCGACTAGCGGGGTCCTACAATGAGCAGTTCTTC. Translation: CASSGRLAGSYNEQFF. The chain combines TRBV6-1 with TRBJ2-1; 11 bases line up with TRBD2. Germline V CDR1 and CDR2: MNHNS, SASEGT. Trimming removed 4 bases from V and 1 base from J; junction bases left unmatched: 3. The CDR3 loop spans 16 amino acids.

This clone was counted once. CDR3 DNA sequence: TGTGCCAGCAGTGTTATCCCAGGGTGGACTGAAGCTTTCTTT. Amino acids: CASSVIPGWTEAFF. The V call is TRBV2, the J call TRBJ1-1, with D tentatively TRBD1 (5 bases). V shed 4 bases and J shed 5 bases, with 14 bases lying between them. Germline V gene lookup returns CDR1 SNHLY and CDR2 FYNNEI. The CDR3 covers 14 residues.

The rearrangement links TRBV9 to TRBJ1-4; TRBD1 agrees at 8 bases. Germline V CDR1 and CDR2: SGDLS, YYNGEE. Trimming cost V 3 bases and J 4 bases; bases outside gene matches: 5. The CDR3 sequence is 15 residues long. CDR3 sequence reads: CASSDTGGGNEKLFF. In DNA form, the CDR3 reads TGTGCCAGCAGCGACACAGGGGGTGGTAATGAAAAACTGTTTTTT.